The entry that follows covers one T cell receptor beta chain sequence. The antigen is not known. This specimen belongs to a study of cytomegalovirus exposure and HLA in healthy donors. Study-wide findings and caveats: One later analysis reportedly identified an Asian-associated ancestry cluster that showed fewer N-insertions than the approximately 700-donor mean. The study designated 160 or so TCR beta chains cytomegalovirus-associated. Presence/absence analyses rested on an assumption that sequencing depth was roughly uniform across donors.

PCR involved 60 Vbeta and 13 Jbeta primers. TCRdb's table, derived via immunoSEQ multiplex PCR, lists solely in-frame clones and lacks some. The data contain some 210,000 clones, more than 75% of them singletons. Regarding donors, all were healthy bone marrow donors. Source material: PBMCs. The TCR was taken from a man aged 25 to 40 in good health and CMV-seronegative.

CDR3 in amino acids: CASSLTGGRGNTIYF. The CDR3 nucleotides read TGTGCCAGCAGTCTCACAGGGGGGCGTGGAAACACCATATATTTT. The gene calls are TRBV2 and TRBJ1-3; 8 bases are a match to TRBD1. Germline lookup yields CDR1 SNHLY and CDR2 FYNNEI. The CDR3 runs to 15 residues. V shed 5 bases, J shed 3 bases, and the junction held 6 bases outside the gene matches.